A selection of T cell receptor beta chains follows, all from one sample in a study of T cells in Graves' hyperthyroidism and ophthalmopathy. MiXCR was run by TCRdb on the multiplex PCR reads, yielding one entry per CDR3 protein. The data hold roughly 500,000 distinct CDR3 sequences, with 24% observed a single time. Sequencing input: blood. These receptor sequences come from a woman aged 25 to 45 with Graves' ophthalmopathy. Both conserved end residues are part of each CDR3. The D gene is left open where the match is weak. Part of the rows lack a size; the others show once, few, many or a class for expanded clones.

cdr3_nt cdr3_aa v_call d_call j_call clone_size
TGTGCCAGCAGGTTTGTGTTGGACACTGAAGCTTTCTTT CASRFVLDTEAFF TRBV6-1 . TRBJ1-1 .
TGCGCCAGCAGCCTAGACAGGATGATGAACACTGAAGCTTTCTTT CASSLDRMMNTEAFF TRBV5-1 . TRBJ1-1 .
TGTGCCAGCGAAGGACAGGGGGACTATGGCTACACCTTC CASEGQGDYGYTF TRBV7-9 TRBD1 TRBJ1-2 few
TGTGCCAGCACCCCCCCGAGGGTCGGCGGCTACACCTTC CASTPPRVGGYTF TRBV6-1 . TRBJ1-2 few
TGTGCCAGCAGAATTCCTTCCTACGAGCAGTACTTC CASRIPSYEQYF TRBV6-2/TRBV6-3 . TRBJ2-7 many
TGTGCCAGCAGTGTGAGACAGGGTTGGGCCAAAAACATTCAGTACTTC CASSVRQGWAKNIQYF TRBV12-3/TRBV12-4 TRBD1 TRBJ2-4 few
TGTGCCAGCAGTGAAGGTGGGACAGGGTCCTACGAGCAGTACTTC CASSEGGTGSYEQYF TRBV6-1 TRBD1 TRBJ2-7 few
TGTGCCAGCAGGTTTACAGGGTACGAAGCCAAAAACATTCAGTACTTC CASRFTGYEAKNIQYF TRBV7-3 . TRBJ2-4 many
TGTGCCTGGAAGCGCCGCACCTATGGCTACACCTTC CAWKRRTYGYTF TRBV30 . TRBJ1-2 many
TGTGCCAGCAGCCGCCTTGTGGGGTTCCAAAGCTCCTACGAGCAGTACTTC CASSRLVGFQSSYEQYF TRBV7-8 . TRBJ2-7 many
TGTGCCAGCAGCCAACTGGACAGGAACACCGGGGAGCTGTTTTTT CASSQLDRNTGELFF TRBV3-1 . TRBJ2-2 .
TGTGCCAGCAGCCCGCGCATAGGGGGAGGTAAAGAGACCCAGTACTTC CASSPRIGGGKETQYF TRBV5-4 . TRBJ2-5 many
TGTGCCAGTAACAGCCAAATGAACACTGAAGCTTTCTTT CASNSQMNTEAFF TRBV2 . TRBJ1-1 many
TGTGCCAGCAGTTCGGGGGGAAGACAGGGAGGTGGAGAAAAACTGTTTTTT CASSSGGRQGGGEKLFF TRBV6-2/TRBV6-3 TRBD1 TRBJ1-4 many
TGTGCCAGCAGCCAAGTTGCCGGACAGGGGGCAGGCTATGGCTACACCTTC CASSQVAGQGAGYGYTF TRBV14 TRBD1 TRBJ1-2 many
TGTGCCAGCAGTTTGGGGGGACAGCCAGTCTATGGCTACACCTTC CASSLGGQPVYGYTF TRBV27 TRBD1 TRBJ1-2 many
TGTGCCTGCAGCGCCTACGAGCAGTACTTC CACSAYEQYF TRBV30 . TRBJ2-7 few
TGTGCCAGCAGTGAAAAACAGGCTTCTAACTATGGCTACACCTTC CASSEKQASNYGYTF TRBV25-1 . TRBJ1-2 many
TGTGCCTCCTCCGCCGGCAGGGAAGGCTACACCTTC CASSAGREGYTF TRBV30 . TRBJ1-2 .
TGTGCCAGCAGTGTTCAGACAGGTAGGGACGAGCAGTACTTC CASSVQTGRDEQYF TRBV6-1 . TRBJ2-7 many
TGTGCCAGCAGGAAGGGACTAGCGGGGGGGCCCGGGACCCAGTACTTC CASRKGLAGGPGTQYF TRBV6-1 TRBD2 TRBJ2-5 .
TGTGCCAGCAGTCCCGGGACCGACGGGGAGCAGTACTTC CASSPGTDGEQYF TRBV12-3/TRBV12-4 . TRBJ2-7 .
TGTGCCAGCAGCCGCGGCCCGTACCAAGAGACCCAGTACTTC CASSRGPYQETQYF TRBV5-8 . TRBJ2-5 many
TGCAGCGTTGGAAAGGGAGGGTCCACTGAAGCTTTCTTT CSVGKGGSTEAFF TRBV29-1 . TRBJ1-1 few
TGTGCCAGCAGCAAACGGCCAGTGGACACCGGGGAGCTGTTTTTT CASSKRPVDTGELFF TRBV12-3/TRBV12-4 . TRBJ2-2 few
TGCAGTGCCGAGGAGTCTAGCAATCAGCCCCAGCATTTT CSAEESSNQPQHF TRBV20-1 . TRBJ1-5 .
TGCAGTGCGGGATCCGGACGGGTGAGCTATGGCTACACCTTC CSAGSGRVSYGYTF TRBV20-1 . TRBJ1-2 many
TGCAGTGCTAGAGATGCCACCCGGAACGGGGAGCTGTTTTTT CSARDATRNGELFF TRBV20-1 . TRBJ2-2 many
TGTGCCAGCAATTTGCCAGGGGGGAATGGCTACACCTTC CASNLPGGNGYTF TRBV7-2 TRBD1 TRBJ1-2 .